This entry lists 32 T cell receptor beta chains sequenced from one sample in a study of blood T cell repertoires in COVID-19. Sequenced by immunoSEQ multiplex PCR; TCRdb stores in-frame clones only, minus some. The sample yields roughly 190,000 clones, 83% seen once. The sample taken for sequencing was peripheral blood. The receptor source for this set is a man aged 50-59 years with active or convalescent COVID-19.

The chain carries TRBV5-1 and TRBJ2-2, with 7 bases matching TRBD2. The trim removed 1 base at V and 5 bases at J, leaving 5 bases unmatched. The CDR3 spans 15 residues. Germline V lookup: CDR1 SGHRS, CDR2 YFSETQ. The CDR3 is CASSLTGGGTGELFF. For the CDR3, the DNA is TGCGCCAGCAGCTTGACGGGAGGAGGGACCGGGGAGCTGTTTTTT.

The chain is built from TRBV6-1 and TRBJ1-3; D is undetermined. From germline, CDR1 is MNHNS and CDR2 SASEGT. CDR3 length equals 15 residues. The V end was cut by 2 bases, the J end by 4 bases, with 12 bases between. The chain's CDR3 is CASSEWPAGGNTIYF. In nucleotides, the CDR3 is TGTGCCAGCAGTGAATGGCCGGCGGGAGGAAACACCATATATTTT.

V and J are TRBV7-9 and TRBJ2-2; D perhaps matches TRBD1 (8 bases). V lost 8 bases to trimming and J lost 5 bases, with 21 bases between them. Germline V gene sequence: CDR1 SEHNR, CDR2 FQNEAQ (reference sequence). The CDR3 runs 16 residues. The CDR3 sequence: CASRPPTGGGTGELFF. The CDR3 region has the DNA TGTGCCAGCCGACCCCCCACAGGGGGAGGGACCGGGGAGCTGTTTTTT.

The chain uses TRBV5-4 and TRBJ1-4, with 8 bases matching TRBD1. Germline V gives CDR1 SGHNT, CDR2 YYREEE (reference sequence). This CDR3 has 15 residues. V was pared by 4 bases and J by 2 bases, with 4 bases of the junction left unmatched. CDR3 sequence (DNA): TGTGCCAGCAGCACACGACAGGGGACTAATGAAAAACTGTTTTTT. Translation: CASSTRQGTNEKLFF.

This chain uses TRBV5-6 with TRBJ2-7; the D is unclear. Germline CDR1 is SGHDT and CDR2 is YYEEEE. The CDR3 consists of 13 residues. V dropped 6 bases and J dropped 4 bases, with 14 bases sitting between them. The CDR3 loop reads CASTRVGGYEQYF. The CDR3 DNA is TGTGCCAGCACCCGGGTTGGTGGTTACGAGCAGTACTTC.

This clone was detected once. V usage is TRBV7-9 and J usage is TRBJ2-5; 11 nucleotides match TRBD2. CDR1 and CDR2 (germline): SEHNR, FQNEAQ (reference sequence). V lost 5 bases and J lost 1; bases outside the gene matches: 6. This CDR3 has 16 amino acids. The CDR3 is CASSPGTSGSQETQYF. The DNA of the CDR3 is TGTGCCAGCAGCCCCGGGACTAGCGGTAGCCAAGAGACCCAGTACTTC.

The J gene is TRBJ2-4, the V gene TRBV29-1, with D perhaps TRBD1 (7 bases). The CDR3 spans 12 residues. Germline V gene lookup returns CDR1 SQVTM and CDR2 ANQGSEA. Trimming pared 7 bases from V and 10 bases from J, leaving 17 bases between. The chain's CDR3 is CSAPYPGGIQYF. The CDR3 DNA sequence: TGCAGCGCCCCGTACCCAGGGGGGATTCAGTACTTC.

This clone was counted only a few times. The chain carries TRBV6-2 or TRBV6-3 and TRBJ1-5; possibly TRBD1 for D (5 bases). CDR1 MNHEY and CDR2 SVGEGT come from the germline V gene. This CDR3 has 13 amino acids. V was clipped by 6 bases and J by 6 bases, with 12 bases between them. Written as DNA, the CDR3 is TGTGCCAGCAGCACAGGAATTGGTCAGCCCCAGCATTTT. This gives the protein CASSTGIGQPQHF.

V gene TRBV29-1 combines with J gene TRBJ2-3; a possible D gene is TRBD1 (6 bases). The CDR3 runs 14 residues. Trimming pared 7 bases from V and 2 bases from J, leaving 16 bases between. CDR1 and CDR2 (germline): SQVTM, ANQGSEA. The chain's CDR3 is CSGDGGGNTDTQYF. The CDR3 region has the DNA TGCAGCGGGGATGGGGGCGGAAACACAGATACGCAGTATTTT.

This clone was observed a single time. The CDR3, as DNA: TGTGCCTGGACGACGGGGGGGGCCGTTAATGAAAAACTGTTTTTT. Translation gives CAWTTGGAVNEKLFF. The chain is built from TRBV30 and TRBJ1-4; D is possibly TRBD1 (6 bases). Trimming pared 4 bases from V and 4 bases from J, leaving 16 bases between. CDR1 is GTSNPN and CDR2 is SVGIG in the germline V gene (reference sequence). CDR3 size: 15 residues.

The V call is TRBV7-2, the J call TRBJ2-5; 8 nucleotides match TRBD1. Looked up from germline, CDR1 is SGHTA and CDR2 is FQGNSA. With V trimmed by 4 bases and J by 3 bases, 4 bases remained unmatched. The CDR3 has 14 residues. The CDR3 region is CASSSGTGEETQYF. CDR3 bases: TGTGCCAGCAGCTCAGGGACAGGTGAAGAGACCCAGTACTTC.

The CDR3 sequence is CASSLDQNYGYTF. The CDR3 DNA follows: TGTGCCAGCAGCTTGGATCAGAACTATGGCTACACCTTC. This sequence joins TRBV5-8 and TRBJ1-2; no definite D call. The CDR3 runs 13 residues. CDR1 is SGHTS and CDR2 is YDEGEE in the germline V gene. The V end lost 0 bases, the J end lost 2 bases, and 5 bases lay between the germline ends.

The gene calls are TRBV4-1 and TRBJ1-5; D gene uncertain. Germline CDR1 MGHRA, CDR2 YSYEKL. The V and J ends lost 2 bases and 7 bases respectively, with 15 bases between them. The CDR3 consists of 15 residues. The CDR3 sequence: CASSQWAAQRQPQHF. The CDR3 bases are TGCGCCAGCAGCCAATGGGCCGCCCAGCGGCAGCCCCAGCATTTT.

The chain joins TRBV3-1 (or the pseudogene TRBV3-2) to TRBJ2-3; 13 nucleotides align to TRBD2. This CDR3 comprises 18 residues. The germline V gene encodes CDR1 LGHDT and CDR2 YNNKEL (reference sequence). With 10 bases clipped from V and 2 bases from J, the junction kept 15 bases outside the gene matches. The CDR3 is CATRHGGGLAGYTDTQYF. CDR3 nucleotides: TGTGCCACCCGCCACGGGGGGGGACTAGCGGGGTACACAGATACGCAGTATTTT.

This CDR3 is CASSRGRGAGELFF. The CDR3 coding sequence is TGTGCCAGCAGCCGGGGGAGGGGGGCCGGGGAGCTGTTTTTT. The rearrangement joins TRBV7-3 to TRBJ2-2; TRBD2 might be the D (7 bases). The CDR3 extends over 14 amino acids. In germline, CDR1 is SGHTA, CDR2 FQGTGA. V was pared by 5 bases and J by 6 bases, with 13 bases between. Looking up the rest from reference TRBV7-3 and TRBJ2-2 gives the full variable domain: GAGVSQTPSNKVTEKGKYVELRCDPISGHTALYWYRQSLGQGPEFLIYFQGTGAADDSGLPNDRFFAVRPEGSVSTLKIQRTERGDSAVYLCASSRGRGAGELFFGEGSRLTVL.

This chain joins TRBV15 and TRBJ2-1, with 9 nucleotides matching TRBD2. Germline V gene sequence: CDR1 LNHNV, CDR2 YYDKDF (reference sequence). V dropped 1 base and J dropped 6; count of bases not matched to a gene: 7. This CDR3 contains 16 residues. Here the CDR3 reads CATSRVEREDVNEQFF. DNA of the CDR3: TGTGCCACCAGCAGAGTGGAGCGGGAGGACGTCAATGAGCAGTTCTTC.

The V and J genes are TRBV5-4 and TRBJ1-1, with TRBD1 matching 8 bases. In germline, CDR1 is SGHNT, CDR2 YYREEE (reference sequence). The V gene end was trimmed by 4 bases and the J gene end by 9 bases; junction bases not matched to a gene: 11. This CDR3 contains 14 residues. The CDR3 DNA reads as TGTGCCAGCAGCCCGGGGGGACAGGAACGAAAAGCTTTCTTT. Translated: CASSPGGQERKAFF.

The V call is TRBV2, the J call TRBJ1-1; D gene unclear. Germline V gene sequence: CDR1 SNHLY, CDR2 FYNNEI. Trimming stripped 1 base from V and 4 bases from J, with 7 bases between. The CDR3 has 13 residues. CDR3 nucleotide sequence: TGTGCCAGCAGTGAAGAAGGGAGCACTGAAGCTTTCTTT. Protein: CASSEEGSTEAFF.

The chain couples TRBV7-8 to TRBJ1-1; no reliable D call. Germline assignment: CDR1 SGHVS and CDR2 FQNEAQ. This CDR3 contains 12 residues. Trimming cost V 5 bases and J 10 bases, with 14 bases left between them. The CDR3 DNA is TGTGCCAGCAGCCCCCCCGACTTAGGAGCTTTCTTT. This gives the protein CASSPPDLGAFF. Together with reference TRBV7-8 and TRBJ1-1, the CDR3 gives the full variable domain: GAGVSQSPRYKVAKRGQDVALRCDPISGHVSLFWYQQALGQGPEFLTYFQNEAQLDKSGLPSDRFFAERPEGSVSTLKIQRTQQEDSAVYLCASSPPDLGAFFGQGTRLTVV.

The rearrangement uses TRBV24-1 and TRBJ2-1; 7 positions match TRBD1. This CDR3 spans 13 amino acids. Losses at the gene ends were 9 bases for V and 7 bases for J; bases not matched to a gene: 8. Germline CDR1 reads KGHDR; CDR2 reads SFDVKD. CDR3 protein: CATLGTQGNEQFF. The CDR3 bases are TGTGCCACCTTAGGTACACAGGGGAATGAGCAGTTCTTC.

The chain links TRBV6-5 to TRBJ2-7; D not resolved. V lost 5 bases and J lost 2, with 16 bases in between. This CDR3 spans 15 amino acids. Germline V CDR1 and CDR2: MNHEY, SVGAGI. The CDR3 coding sequence is TGTGCCAGCAGTAACCCCCGAGCTACGACCTACGAGCAGTACTTC. Protein product: CASSNPRATTYEQYF.

V usage is TRBV30 and J usage is TRBJ1-2; D is perhaps TRBD1 (5 bases). Germline V CDR1 and CDR2: GTSNPN, SVGIG (reference sequence). V was clipped by 2 bases and J by 3 bases, with 19 bases between them. This CDR3 has 16 amino acids. This chain's CDR3 is CAWSSPDTAGDYGYTF. In DNA form, the CDR3 reads TGTGCCTGGAGTTCCCCAGACACCGCGGGGGACTATGGCTACACCTTC.

This clone was seen only once. The chain recombines TRBV19 with TRBJ1-3; D perhaps matches TRBD1 (6 bases). Germline CDR1 and CDR2: LNHDA and SQIVND (reference sequence). The V gene lost 6 bases and the J gene lost 0 bases, with 9 bases spanning the gap. The CDR3 runs to 14 residues. The CDR3 spells CASRGQISGNTIYF. The CDR3 DNA reads as TGTGCCAGTAGAGGACAGATCTCTGGAAACACCATATATTTT.

This chain connects TRBV6-1 to TRBJ1-1, with D tentatively TRBD1 (6 bases). The CDR3 has 14 amino acids. V shed 0 bases and J shed 2 bases, with 7 bases lying between them. Per the germline V gene, CDR1 is MNHNS and CDR2 is SASEGT. CDR3 loop: CASSEAGHNTEAFF. DNA of the CDR3: TGTGCCAGCAGTGAAGCGGGACACAACACTGAAGCTTTCTTT.

This rearrangement joins TRBV10-3 to TRBJ2-5; 7 positions agree with TRBD2. Germline-derived CDR1 and CDR2 are ENHRY and SYGVKD. There are 16 residues in the CDR3. The V segment lost 6 bases and the J segment 5 bases; nucleotides outside the gene matches: 15. CDR3 protein: CAISPLMAGAGETQYF. CDR3 coding DNA: TGTGCCATCAGCCCTCTGATGGCGGGAGCGGGGGAGACCCAGTACTTC.

The V call is TRBV19, the J call TRBJ1-6; D ambiguous. Germline V CDR1 and CDR2: LNHDA, SQIVND (reference sequence). The CDR3 runs to 13 residues. V was cut by 6 bases and J by 4 bases, with 7 bases left in between. The CDR3 DNA reads TGTGCCAGTAGCGGGGAGTATAATTCACCCCTCCACTTT. This gives the protein CASSGEYNSPLHF. The whole variable domain, remainder taken from reference TRBV19 and TRBJ1-6, is DGGITQSPKYLFRKEGQNVTLSCEQNLNHDAMYWYRQDPGQGLRLIYYSQIVNDFQKGDIAEGYSVSREKKESFPLTVTSAQKNPTAFYLCASSGEYNSPLHFGNGTRLTVT.

This clone was detected only a few times. The chain joins TRBV28 to TRBJ1-5; 9 bases line up with TRBD1. The CDR3 totals 18 residues. The germline V gene has CDR1 MDHEN and CDR2 SYDVKM. J lost 1 base, V lost 3 bases, and 10 bases had no gene match. The CDR3 coding sequence is TGTGCCAGCAGTTTGCTTCTCTCCGGGACAGGGAGCAATCAGCCCCAGCATTTT. Translating it yields CASSLLLSGTGSNQPQHF.

The rearrangement joins TRBV21-1 to TRBJ1-1. TRBV21-1 is noted as a pseudogene. The CDR3 is made up of 15 amino acids. CDR3 residues: CASSKKVPAAEEAFF. CDR3 bases: TGTGCCAGCAGCAAAAAAGTGCCAGCGGCGGAAGAAGCTTTCTTT.

This chain joins TRBV24-1 and TRBJ1-2; TRBD1 matches at 8 bases. In germline, CDR1 is KGHDR, CDR2 SFDVKD. This CDR3 has 13 residues. V dropped 3 bases and J dropped 7; count of bases not matched to a gene: 3. CDR3 sequence (DNA): TGTGCCACCAGTGATACAGGGGGAACTGGCTACACCTTC. Its protein product is CATSDTGGTGYTF.

The rearrangement uses TRBV6-5 and TRBJ1-4; D is perhaps TRBD1 (5 bases). This CDR3 is 15 amino acids long. Trimming cost V 0 bases and J 8 bases, with 13 bases left between them. Germline CDR1 MNHEY, CDR2 SVGAGI. In DNA, the CDR3 is TGTGCCAGCAGTTACTCCTTTGGGGCGTACGAAAAACTGTTTTTT. Translation gives CASSYSFGAYEKLFF.

V gene TRBV6-5 combines with J gene TRBJ1-1; D call uncertain. The CDR3 runs 14 residues. Trimming removed 2 bases from V and 8 bases from J, with 15 bases in between. In germline, CDR1 is MNHEY, CDR2 SVGAGI. CDR3 nucleotides: TGTGCCAGCAGTTACCTCGGCGGTCTTGTAGAAGCTTTCTTT. Its protein is CASSYLGGLVEAFF.

CDR3 sequence reads: CASSSHPGFGQFF. CDR3 coding DNA: TGTGCCAGCAGCTCTCATCCGGGATTCGGTCAGTTCTTC. The chain has TRBV9 and TRBJ2-1, with D tentatively TRBD2 (5 bases). CDR3 size: 13 residues. Germline lookup yields CDR1 SGDLS and CDR2 YYNGEE. Deletions cut 4 bases from V and 13 bases from J, with 18 bases between.